This TCR beta chain was recovered during a study of blood T cell repertoires in COVID-19 (TCRdb year 2020). Regarding the research as a whole: The collaborator samples originated in the United States, Italy and Spain and spanned the acute and convalescent phases of COVID-19. The sample metadata nearly always contained a de-identified subject ID, COVID-19 status, age in years and sex. Samples came from the ongoing ImmuneRACE study (first 160 participants) plus 1,254 subjects from 6 global collaborators. HLA class I and class II types, where available, came from metadata supplied by the sample provider rather than from assay-based typing. The dataset comprised deeply sampled blood TCRbeta repertoires from subjects exposed to, actively infected with, or recovered from COVID-19. The repertoires were made available in a free public database intended to serve as a resource for research on the immune response to SARS-CoV-2. The prospective study material was composed of cDNA or gDNA derived from T cells, B-cell-depleted T cells, or PBMCs. Summary of the overall study and its limitations: The quantity of clinical and demographic metadata differed by source and by participant and was supplied without curation.

The collaborating institutions used their own protocols to collect whole blood in K2EDTA tubes. For TCRbeta analysis, collaborators shipped samples as frozen whole blood, isolated PBMCs, or DNA extracted from either of those sample types. With regard to this clone: It has no known antigen specificity. Base-call qualities are not available, and no considerably larger clone is one nucleotide away.

The immunoSEQ Assay, a bias-controlled multiplex PCR, was used to amplify TCRbeta CDR3 regions from genomic DNA. Per the source publication's procedure: Within the assay, amplification of reference gene primers was used to estimate how many nucleated cells each sample contained. To quantify the absolute abundance of each unique TCRbeta CDR3 rearrangement, sequence reads were collapsed and filtered. For each sample, productive Simpson clonality was calculated as the square root of Simpson's diversity index across productive rearrangements. TCRdb provides this immuneACCESS table in a form limited to in-frame rearrangements. Some clones are lacking; in checked studies, under half of them reflect an unresolved V gene, and why the rest are absent is not known. Clone size and V and J calls were adopted from that table, with D and trimming inferred from the DNA. This sample has under 300,000 clones in its table, and 70% to 85% of those were observed once. Roughly 4.2% of the sample lies in the top ten.

CDR1 and CDR2 (SEHNR, FQNEAQ) derive from the germline V gene (reference sequence). From the cysteine through the phenylalanine, the CDR3 covers 16 amino acids. Only CDR3 DNA is held: 48 bases, read in frame from base 1. Germline trimming: 2 bases from V, 1 base from J; junction bases outside gene matches: 3. The receptor was isolated from a woman aged 40 to 50 with active or convalescent COVID-19. The receptor chain draws on TRBV7-9 and TRBJ2-2, and TRBD1 aligns with 8 junction nucleotides. Material: peripheral blood. The CDR3 here reads CASSLRTGMNTGELFF. The nucleotides are TGTGCCAGCAGCTTAAGGACAGGGATGAACACCGGGGAGCTGTTTTTT.